This T cell receptor beta chain was sequenced during a study of monozygotic twins with inflammatory bowel disease. Study findings and constraints: TCRbeta inverse Simpson diversity was decreased in IBD patients versus healthy co-twins. Healthy twins showed more clonotype sharing with others than IBD patients, especially patients with disease activity.

TCRdb re-called the 5' RACE reads and catalogs CDR3 proteins one per entry, DNA excluded. The sample totals around 400,000 distinct CDR3 sequences. With regard to this clonotype: What it binds is unknown.

The CDR3 length is 13 residues. Germline V gene sequence: CDR1 MNHEY, CDR2 SVGAGI. The sequenced sample was blood. The rearrangement links TRBV6-5 to TRBJ2-2. The receptor was isolated from a human donor with ulcerative colitis or Crohn's disease, or a healthy co-twin of an affected twin (not recorded which). CDR3 amino acids: CASSYRSPGELFF.